The T cell receptor (beta chain) under discussion was sequenced for a study of response to subunit inactivated influenza vaccine. General study findings and limits: It was suggested by the authors that few new T cells are recruited by each seasonal influenza vaccination.

TCRdb called the RT-PCR reads again in MiXCR, with one record for every CDR3 protein. The table has hundreds of thousands of distinct CDR3 sequences, less than 10% seen once; the top ten hold 10% to 15%. About this clonotype: Its antigen is unknown.

The sample here was PBMCs from blood, taken around 25 months after vaccination. The sequence was obtained from a man aged 45 to 70 who received an inactivated influenza vaccine.

The CDR3 region is CSARVPDLYEQYF. The CDR3 DNA is TGCAGTGCTAGAGTTCCTGATCTCTACGAGCAGTACTTC. The chain recombines TRBV20-1 with TRBJ2-7; D unclear. Germline CDR1 and CDR2: DFQATT and SNEGSKA (reference sequence). Trimming left V 1 base short and J 3 bases short, with 10 bases between. This CDR3 comprises 13 residues.